These 25 T cell receptor beta chains were all obtained from the same sample, sequenced in a study of regulatory T cells in long-lasting Graves disease. The time point: persistent/refractory GD, antithyroid drugs over 5 years with positive TRAb. From PBMCs, RNA was extracted and then used to make the TCR library. Sequencing libraries for TCR beta were prepared with iRepertoire HTBI primers and Arm-PCR of CDR3 regions. TCRdb reprocessed the multiplex PCR reads via MiXCR and lists one record per CDR3 protein. This table holds 700,000 or so distinct CDR3 sequences, 30% found once. The specimen was peripheral blood mononuclear cells (PBMCs), collected when the disease was refractory, from a patient treated with antithyroid drugs. The receptors here all came from a female donor with Graves disease.

V is TRBV10-3 and J is TRBJ1-5; 10 nucleotides line up with TRBD1. V lost 2 bases to trimming and J lost 5 bases; unmatched junction nucleotides: 0. The germline V gene has CDR1 ENHRY and CDR2 SYGVKD. This CDR3 has 14 amino acids. CDR3 nucleotide sequence: TGTGCCATCAGTGAGGGGACAGGGGATCAGCCCCAGCATTTT. Encoded protein: CAISEGTGDQPQHF.

The chain's CDR3 is CASSPTGFSEAFF. DNA of the CDR3: TGTGCCAGCAGTCCGACAGGATTTAGCGAAGCTTTCTTT. The chain combines TRBV27 with TRBJ1-1, with TRBD1 as a possible D gene (6 bases). The CDR3 extends over 13 amino acids. Trimming left V 5 bases short and J 8 bases short, with 15 bases between. Per the germline V gene, CDR1 is MNHEY and CDR2 is SMNVEV (reference sequence).

J is TRBJ1-1 and V is TRBV5-5, with TRBD1 as a possible D gene (6 bases). The CDR3 is made up of 18 amino acids. Germline CDR1 reads SGHKS; CDR2 reads YYEKEE (reference sequence). Trimming cost V 6 bases and J 0 bases, with 24 bases left between them. As DNA, the CDR3 is TGTGCCAGCATAACAGGGTCAGGTAAAGGTATATTGAACACTGAAGCTTTCTTT. This gives the protein CASITGSGKGILNTEAFF.

This rearrangement joins TRBV7-8 to TRBJ1-4; D not certain. CDR1 and CDR2 from the germline V gene are SGHVS and FQNEAQ. This CDR3 comprises 17 residues. The V end was cut by 1 base, the J end by 0 bases, with 12 bases between. The CDR3 sequence: CASSLGAGGATNEKLFF. The CDR3 DNA is TGTGCCAGCAGCTTAGGGGCAGGTGGGGCAACTAATGAAAAACTGTTTTTT.

Turning to this clonotype: A much larger clone is a single base away; this may be a read error. Because the CDR3 is missing its conserved closing phenylalanine or tryptophan, this is likely a read error. CDR3 loop: CASSGPGQGHAEAFV. CDR3 sequence (DNA): TGTGCCAGCAGCGGACCGGGACAGGGCCATGCTGAAGCTTTCGTT. The chain has TRBV2 and TRBJ1-1; TRBD1 matches 9 bases. Germline CDR1 reads SNHLY; CDR2 reads FYNNEI. The CDR3 runs to 15 residues. J gave up 6 bases and V 6 bases, and 11 bases lay outside the gene matches.

The rearrangement links TRBV10-2 to TRBJ1-1, with D perhaps TRBD1 (5 bases). V shed 2 bases and J shed 1 base, with 11 bases lying between them. The CDR3 consists of 15 residues. Germline assignment: CDR1 WSHSY and CDR2 SAAADI. The CDR3 spells CASSEQRGGNTEAFF. CDR3 nucleotides: TGCGCCAGCAGTGAGCAAAGGGGCGGGAACACTGAAGCTTTCTTT.

This clonotype has just a few counts. The CDR3 here is CSAPQGVGGRGYTF. The CDR3 DNA is TGCAGCGCCCCACAGGGGGTTGGGGGTCGTGGCTACACCTTC. This chain links TRBV29-1 with TRBJ1-2; 8 nucleotides align to TRBD1. V was clipped by 7 bases and J by 7 bases; unmatched bases: 14. There are 14 residues in the CDR3. From germline, CDR1 is SQVTM and CDR2 ANQGSEA.

This clonotype has more than one count but fewer than ten. The DNA for the CDR3 is TGCAGTGCTAGAGATCGCGAGGTTCAGCCCCAGCATTTT. Its translation is CSARDREVQPQHF. V and J are TRBV20-1 and TRBJ1-5; no clear D. Germline V lookup: CDR1 DFQATT, CDR2 SNEGSKA (reference sequence). This CDR3 spans 13 amino acids. The V and J ends lost 0 bases and 6 bases respectively, with 9 bases between them.

This clonotype was counted a few times. This chain links TRBV12-3 or TRBV12-4 with TRBJ1-3; D is possibly TRBD1 (6 bases). Trimming pared 8 bases from V and 2 bases from J, leaving 16 bases between. The CDR3 is 15 amino acids. Here the CDR3 reads CASANYRDPGNTIYF. CDR3 DNA: TGTGCCAGCGCGAATTACAGGGATCCTGGAAACACCATATATTTT.

This clonotype was picked up a small number of times. The CDR3, as DNA: TGCAGTGCTAGAGGGGAGGGGGGCTACGAGCAGTACTTC. Protein product: CSARGEGGYEQYF. The chain recombines TRBV20-1 with TRBJ2-7; perhaps TRBD2 as D (7 bases). Per the germline V gene, CDR1 is DFQATT and CDR2 is SNEGSKA (reference sequence). The V end was cut by 1 base, the J end by 3 bases, with 10 bases between. There are 13 residues in the CDR3.

The chain links TRBV19 to TRBJ2-7; possible D gene TRBD2, 6 bases. The CDR3 is 16 amino acids. V gave up 7 bases and J gave up 0 bases, with 19 bases separating them. CDR1 and CDR2 (germline): LNHDA, SQIVND (reference sequence). The CDR3 region has the DNA TGTGCCAGTAAACGTGCAGGGACTGGGTACTCCTACGAGCAGTACTTC. This translates into CASKRAGTGYSYEQYF.

The table lists this clonotype with a few counts. The V gene is TRBV20-1, the J gene TRBJ1-2; 11 bases match TRBD1. The CDR3 is 17 residues long. V lost 0 bases to trimming and J lost 2 bases; unmatched junction nucleotides: 8. CDR1 is DFQATT and CDR2 is SNEGSKA in the germline V gene (reference sequence). The CDR3 DNA reads as TGCAGTGCTAGAGATTCCTCCTGGGACAGGGGGAACTATGGCTACACCTTC. Translated: CSARDSSWDRGNYGYTF.

As DNA, the CDR3 is TGTGCCAGCAGCGTCCGAGACCAGTTCTCCCTCCACTTT. Encoded protein: CASSVRDQFSLHF. This chain links TRBV9 with TRBJ1-6; D unresolved. CDR3 size: 13 residues. The V and J ends lost 2 bases and 14 bases respectively, with 14 bases between them. Germline V gene data show CDR1 as SGDLS and CDR2 as YYNGEE. Combining the CDR3 with reference TRBV9 and TRBJ1-6 gives the whole variable domain DSGVTQTPKHLITATGQRVTLRCSPRSGDLSVYWYQQSLDQGLQFLIQYYNGEERAKGNILERFSAQQFPDLHSELNLSSLELGDSALYFCASSVRDQFSLHFGNGTRLTVT.

This clonotype has more than one count but fewer than ten. This chain uses TRBV29-1 with TRBJ1-1, with D unclear. Germline V CDR1 and CDR2: SQVTM, ANQGSEA. Trimming shortened V by 7 bases and J by 6 bases, and 9 bases separated the two germline ends. The CDR3 runs to 10 residues. CDR3 in amino acids: CSASMAEAFF. The CDR3 DNA is TGCAGCGCCTCCATGGCTGAAGCTTTCTTT.

This chain links TRBV5-1 with TRBJ2-2, with D uncertain. The CDR3 sequence is 16 residues long. The germline CDR1 and CDR2 sequences are SGHRS and YFSETQ. The ends were cut back, 0 bases at V and 0 bases at J, with 9 bases in the middle. Here the CDR3 reads CASSLDVPANTGELFF. The CDR3 DNA follows: TGCGCCAGCAGCTTGGACGTTCCCGCGAACACCGGGGAGCTGTTTTTT.

This clonotype came up a few times. This chain uses TRBV11-2 with TRBJ1-3; no clear D. The CDR3 covers 18 residues. Germline assignment: CDR1 SGHAT and CDR2 FQNNGV. V was trimmed by 2 bases and J by 0 bases, leaving 17 bases between them. The CDR3 loop is CASSLFLPDTSSGNTIYF. The CDR3 DNA follows: TGTGCCAGCAGCTTATTCCTCCCTGACACGAGCTCTGGAAACACCATATATTTT.

The rearrangement links TRBV20-1 to TRBJ2-6; D is undetermined. Germline V gene data show CDR1 as DFQATT and CDR2 as SNEGSKA (reference sequence). The CDR3 is 16 amino acids. Trimming left V 3 bases short and J 0 bases short, with 12 bases between. The CDR3 DNA follows: TGCAGTGCTAGTGGGCCGAGAACCTCTGGGGCCAACGTCCTGACTTTC. Translating it yields CSASGPRTSGANVLTF.

This clonotype has more than one count but fewer than ten. This CDR3 reads CASSEVVDQPQHF. As DNA, the CDR3 is TGTGCCAGCAGTGAAGTGGTGGACCAGCCCCAGCATTTT. The V and J genes are TRBV6-1 and TRBJ1-5, with unresolved D. Germline-derived CDR1 and CDR2 are MNHNS and SASEGT. V gave up 1 base and J gave up 7 bases, with 8 bases separating them. This CDR3 comprises 13 residues.

The chain joins TRBV7-2 to TRBJ2-5; D not resolved. This CDR3 is 13 amino acids long. Germline assignment: CDR1 SGHTA and CDR2 FQGNSA. V lost 1 base, J lost 6 bases, and 9 bases lay in between. In nucleotides, the CDR3 is TGTGCCAGCAGCTTAGGGGCCAGTAAGACCCAGTACTTC. Translation gives CASSLGASKTQYF.

The genes are TRBV2 and TRBJ2-2, with TRBD2 matching over 13 bases. Germline V gene sequence: CDR1 SNHLY, CDR2 FYNNEI. V was pared by 4 bases and J by 0 bases, with 11 bases of the junction left unmatched. The CDR3 totals 20 residues. CDR3 sequence (DNA): TGTGCCAGCAGTGTCACTAGCGGGAGGGCCCAAAGCCCGAACACCGGGGAGCTGTTTTTT. Translation gives CASSVTSGRAQSPNTGELFF.

This clonotype was seen ten or more times. CDR3 protein: CASRTGGTNTEAFF. The CDR3 coding sequence is TGTGCCAGCAGGACAGGGGGGACGAACACTGAAGCTTTCTTT. The chain joins TRBV7-2 to TRBJ1-1; TRBD1 aligns across 9 bases. V gave up 6 bases and J gave up 1 base; unmatched junction bases: 3. CDR1 is SGHTA, CDR2 FQGNSA, per germline. The CDR3 contains 14 residues.

The CDR3 DNA sequence: TGTGCCACCAGCAGACTGGGCGGGAGTCGGGCCTCCTACAATGAGCAGTTCTTC. Protein product: CATSRLGGSRASYNEQFF. The V gene is TRBV15, the J gene TRBJ2-1; the match to TRBD2 covers 7 bases. This CDR3 comprises 18 residues. In germline, CDR1 is LNHNV, CDR2 YYDKDF (reference sequence). V was clipped by 2 bases and J by 0 bases; unmatched bases: 10.

This clonotype has more than one count but fewer than ten. The V gene is TRBV27, the J gene TRBJ2-1, with 11 bases lining up with TRBD2. The germline V gene encodes CDR1 MNHEY and CDR2 SMNVEV (reference sequence). This CDR3 is 18 amino acids long. V shed 4 bases, J shed 8 bases, and the junction held 16 bases outside the gene matches. CDR3 sequence: CASSSITPSGRLTDEQFF. CDR3 nucleotide sequence: TGTGCCAGCAGTTCGATCACCCCTAGCGGGAGGCTGACGGATGAGCAGTTCTTC.

This chain joins TRBV7-6 and TRBJ2-2; possibly TRBD1 for D (6 bases). Trimming removed 1 base at V and 1 base at J, with 10 bases between. CDR1 is SGHVS, CDR2 FNYEAQ, per germline. The CDR3 is 16 residues long. CDR3 DNA: TGTGCCAGCAGCTTAGGGCAGGGGAGGAACACCGGGGAGCTGTTTTTT. Its protein product is CASSLGQGRNTGELFF.

About this clonotype: The CDR3 carries no conserved terminal phenylalanine or tryptophan, so it likely arises from a read error. V usage is TRBV29-1 and J usage is TRBJ1-1; maybe TRBD1 (5 bases). The V and J ends lost 4 bases and 3 bases respectively, with 12 bases between them. This CDR3 has 13 amino acids. Germline V CDR1 and CDR2: SQVTM, ANQGSEA. CDR3 coding DNA: TGCAGCGTTGCCGGGGCGCCTGACACTGAAGCTTTCTCT. It yields the protein CSVAGAPDTEAFS.